A single sample is the source of the 30 T cell receptor beta chains below, sequenced in a study of spatial heterogeneity in lung cancer. Time point denoted: sample taken at primary tumor resection. Unsorted whole RNA from tumor, nontumor lung or frozen PBMC underwent sequencing. TCRdb processed the 5' RACE reads anew with MiXCR; each CDR3 protein has one entry. Of 9,500 to 11,000 distinct CDR3 sequences listed, approximately 6.5% are singletons. The material sequenced was PBMCs, taken at surgery. The receptors originated from a male donor with early-stage non-small cell lung cancer.

This clonotype was recorded at least ten times. Being off target in a library aimed at alpha chains, this beta chain has a size of little meaning. V is TRBV4-2 and J is TRBJ1-5; TRBD1 might be the D (6 bases). With 0 bases removed from V and 7 bases from J, the gap between germline ends came to 13 bases. Germline V gives CDR1 LGHNA, CDR2 YNFKEQ. The CDR3 runs to 15 residues. In nucleotides, the CDR3 is TGTGCCAGCAGCCAAGACGGACAGACTCGGCAGCCCCAGCATTTT. The encoded protein is CASSQDGQTRQPQHF.

This clonotype was seen a few times. This beta chain lies outside the target of a library built for alpha chains; its clone size means little. This chain uses TRBV5-1 with TRBJ2-7; 8 nucleotides align to TRBD1. Looked up from germline, CDR1 is SGHRS and CDR2 is YFSETQ. V lost 2 bases to trimming and J lost 0 bases; unmatched junction nucleotides: 4. This CDR3 spans 15 amino acids. Written as DNA, the CDR3 is TGCGCCAGCAGCTTCGGGGACAGGACCTCCTACGAGCAGTACTTC. It specifies CASSFGDRTSYEQYF.

This clonotype has a count of ten or more. Because the library targeted alpha chains, this beta chain is an off-target read whose size means little. The chain couples TRBV9 to TRBJ2-2; D possibly uses TRBD1 or TRBD2 (6 bases each). V lost 3 bases and J lost 4, with 22 bases in between. This CDR3 comprises 18 residues. Germline V gene data show CDR1 as SGDLS and CDR2 as YYNGEE. CDR3 bases: TGTGCCAGCAGCGCTCCCCCGTCCAGGGGAGGTTCCACCGGGGAGCTGTTTTTT. It translates to CASSAPPSRGGSTGELFF.

This clonotype occurred many times. This beta chain is a stray sequence in a library constructed for alpha chains; its clone size is not meaningful. The chain couples TRBV10-3 to TRBJ1-5; no firm D call. Germline V CDR1 and CDR2: ENHRY, SYGVKD. The CDR3 length is 13 residues. Trimming took off 5 bases at V and 4 bases at J, with 9 bases between the two ends. DNA of the CDR3: TGTGCCATCAGTAAAGGAGAAAATCAGCCCCAGCATTTT. Translating it yields CAISKGENQPQHF.

This clonotype was seen only a few times. Little can be read into the size of this beta chain, an off-target read in a library designed for alpha chains. This chain connects TRBV5-1 to TRBJ1-6, with no clear D. The germline V gene has CDR1 SGHRS and CDR2 YFSETQ. CDR3 length equals 15 residues. The V end was cut by 2 bases, the J end by 5 bases, with 11 bases between. The CDR3 here is CASSFSEGDNSPLHF. CDR3 sequence (DNA): TGCGCCAGCAGCTTTTCAGAGGGAGATAATTCACCCCTCCACTTT.

Comment on this clonotype: A library prepared for alpha chains yielded this beta chain as an off-target read; its size is of little meaning. V usage is TRBV5-1 and J usage is TRBJ2-3; the D gene is possibly TRBD2 (6 bases). CDR1 is SGHRS, CDR2 YFSETQ, per germline. The CDR3 extends over 17 amino acids. Trimming took 0 bases from V and 2 from J, leaving 16 bases between them. In nucleotides, the CDR3 is TGCGCCAGCAGCTTGGCCCGTCCGACTAGATCCACAGATACGCAGTATTTT. Translating it yields CASSLARPTRSTDTQYF.

This clonotype is categorized as medium-sized. This beta chain is off target for a library built for alpha chains, so its abundance means little. The V and J genes are TRBV28 and TRBJ2-1; 8 nucleotides agree with TRBD2. Germline loops: CDR1 MDHEN, CDR2 SYDVKM. This CDR3 has 15 residues. Losses at the gene ends were 6 bases for V and 2 bases for J; bases not matched to a gene: 6. CDR3 DNA: TGTGCCAGCAGGCGAGCGGGGGCAGCCTACAATGAGCAGTTCTTC. Amino acids: CASRRAGAAYNEQFF.

This clonotype turned up a few times. This beta chain turned up in a library designed for alpha chains; as an off-target read, its abundance says little. The rearrangement uses TRBV28 and TRBJ2-1, with D possibly TRBD1 on 7 matching bases. The CDR3 is 14 amino acids. Germline V gene lookup returns CDR1 MDHEN and CDR2 SYDVKM. V lost 8 bases, J lost 7 bases, and 18 bases lay in between. The CDR3 sequence is CASGGGGALNEQFF. CDR3 nucleotides: TGTGCCAGCGGCGGAGGGGGCGCGCTTAATGAGCAGTTCTTC.

By its share, this clonotype is medium-sized. The library was built for alpha chains, so this beta chain is an off-target read and its size means little. The chain employs TRBV28 and TRBJ2-4; D is unresolved. CDR3 length equals 15 residues. Trimming cost V 1 base and J 0 bases, with 7 bases left between them. Germline-derived CDR1 and CDR2 are MDHEN and SYDVKM. The CDR3 here is CASSLSVGAKNIQYF. DNA of the CDR3: TGTGCCAGCAGTTTATCGGTGGGAGCCAAAAACATTCAGTACTTC.

Turning to this clonotype: For a library built for alpha chains, this beta chain is a stray read; little rests on its size. V usage is TRBV27 and J usage is TRBJ2-4; a possible D gene is TRBD1 (6 bases). V gave up 5 bases and J gave up 3 bases, with 14 bases separating them. Germline CDR1 is MNHEY and CDR2 is SMNVEV (reference sequence). This CDR3 has 15 amino acids. Here the CDR3 DNA reads TGTGCCAGCAGTGACCGGGACACCTACAAAAACATTCAGTACTTC. It translates to CASSDRDTYKNIQYF.

This clonotype was recorded many times. This beta chain is an off-target read within a library intended for alpha chains, so its frequency means little. The chain has TRBV21-1 and TRBJ2-1. TRBV21-1 is annotated as a pseudogene. This CDR3 region has 16 residues. CDR3 residues: CASSPSSGGPRHEQFF. In nucleotides, the CDR3 is TGTGCCAGCAGCCCAAGCTCGGGGGGGCCCCGACATGAGCAGTTCTTC.

The sample holds many counts of this clonotype. Little can be read into the size of this beta chain, an off-target read in a library designed for alpha chains. The genes are TRBV18 and TRBJ2-1; TRBD2 aligns across 11 bases. Germline V gene lookup returns CDR1 KGHSH and CDR2 LQKENI. V was clipped by 3 bases and J by 6 bases; unmatched bases: 7. The CDR3 length is 16 residues. The CDR3, as DNA: TGTGCCAGCTCACCCTCCCCCACTAGCGGGGGCAATGAGCAGTTCTTC. Amino acid sequence: CASSPSPTSGGNEQFF.

In its sample, this clonotype was seen many times. The library was designed around alpha chains, so this beta chain is a stray read whose abundance carries little weight. The chain joins TRBV4-1 to TRBJ2-1; 11 bases map to TRBD1. V dropped 4 bases and J dropped 5; count of bases not matched to a gene: 7. The CDR3 runs 16 residues. Germline V gene sequence: CDR1 MGHRA, CDR2 YSYEKL. The CDR3, as DNA: TGCGCCAGCAGCCCAACCGGGACAGGGGGGAACAATGAGCAGTTCTTC. This gives the protein CASSPTGTGGNNEQFF.

There are many counts of this clonotype. This beta chain lies outside the target of a library built for alpha chains; its clone size means little. CDR3 amino acids: CASSEAPGGSNQPQHF. The CDR3 nucleotides read TGTGCCAGCAGTGAAGCACCGGGAGGGAGCAATCAGCCCCAGCATTTT. The chain carries TRBV6-1 and TRBJ1-5; D is unresolved. The ends were cut back, 0 bases at V and 1 base at J, with 10 bases in the middle. This CDR3 region has 16 residues. Germline assignment: CDR1 MNHNS and CDR2 SASEGT.

In the case of this clonotype: Being off target in a library aimed at alpha chains, this beta chain has a size of little meaning. The chain employs TRBV15 and TRBJ2-5, with a weak D call TRBD1 (6 bases). The V end lost 0 bases, the J end lost 6 bases, and 11 bases lay between the germline ends. CDR1 is LNHNV, CDR2 YYDKDF, per germline (reference sequence). This CDR3 contains 14 residues. In DNA form, the CDR3 reads TGTGCCACCAGCAGAGATGGTACAGGGAAGACCCAGTACTTC. Its protein is CATSRDGTGKTQYF.

This clonotype was counted ten times or more. The library was prepared for alpha chains; this beta chain is a stray read, so its frequency means little. The chain is built from TRBV20-1 and TRBJ2-7, with D possibly TRBD2 on 6 matching bases. This CDR3 region has 14 residues. The V end was cut by 5 bases, the J end by 6 bases, with 20 bases between. Germline V gives CDR1 DFQATT, CDR2 SNEGSKA (reference sequence). Here the CDR3 DNA reads TGCAGTGCTGTACGGCCGGGACTTCTCGCCGAGCAGTACTTC. The encoded protein is CSAVRPGLLAEQYF.

This clonotype is medium-sized. This beta chain slipped into a library made for alpha chains as a stray read, so its size is not meaningful. CDR3 sequence: CASIDREKLKAFF. In DNA, the CDR3 is TGTGCCAGCATAGACAGGGAGAAGTTGAAAGCTTTCTTT. The J gene is TRBJ1-1, the V gene TRBV7-9, with 7 nucleotides matching TRBD1. The V gene's germline CDR1 is SEHNR and CDR2 FQNEAQ (reference sequence). V lost 7 bases to trimming and J lost 9 bases; unmatched junction nucleotides: 11. This CDR3 has 13 amino acids.

A remark on this clonotype: The size of this beta chain means little, since it is a stray read in a library made for alpha chains. CDR3 residues: CASSISGSGANVLTF. CDR3 nucleotides: TGTGCCAGTAGTATATCGGGCTCTGGGGCCAACGTCCTGACTTTC. The chain recombines TRBV19 with TRBJ2-6; the D is unclear. This CDR3 contains 15 residues. Per the germline V gene, CDR1 is LNHDA and CDR2 is SQIVND (reference sequence). Trimming removed 2 bases at V and 0 bases at J, with 5 bases between.

For this clonotype: This beta chain is a stray sequence in a library constructed for alpha chains; its clone size is not meaningful. The chain employs TRBV7-9 and TRBJ2-7; 8 bases line up with TRBD1. V gave up 6 bases and J gave up 5 bases; unmatched junction bases: 12. Germline CDR1 SEHNR, CDR2 FQNEAQ (reference sequence). The CDR3 runs 15 residues. The DNA for the CDR3 is TGTGCCAGCAGTCCCGGCCCGGGACAGGCACACGAGCAGTACTTC. Amino acid sequence: CASSPGPGQAHEQYF.

This clonotype was counted a few times. The library was prepared for alpha chains; this beta chain is a stray read, so its frequency means little. The chain couples TRBV3-1 to TRBJ2-7; D may be TRBD1 or TRBD2 (5 bases each). Per the germline V gene, CDR1 is LGHDT and CDR2 is YNNKEL (reference sequence). The V and J ends lost 4 bases and 3 bases respectively, with 16 bases between them. The CDR3 length is 15 residues. DNA for the CDR3: TGTGCCAGCAGCCTGCCCGGGACGCCCTTCTACGAGCAGTACTTC. It translates to CASSLPGTPFYEQYF.

This clonotype occurred many times. Because the library targeted alpha chains, this beta chain is an off-target read whose size means little. This rearrangement joins TRBV28 to TRBJ2-4, with TRBD2 matching 11 bases. J lost 0 bases, V lost 4 bases, and 8 bases had no gene match. Germline V CDR1 and CDR2: MDHEN, SYDVKM. The CDR3 is 18 residues long. Written as DNA, the CDR3 is TGTGCCAGCAGTTCCGGGACTAGCGGAAATCTAGCCAAAAACATTCAGTACTTC. It translates to CASSSGTSGNLAKNIQYF.

The table lists this clonotype with many counts. This beta chain is a stray sequence in a library constructed for alpha chains; its clone size is not meaningful. The V gene is TRBV7-9, the J gene TRBJ1-1; D remains unclear. The V end lost 5 bases, the J end lost 6 bases, and 10 bases lay between the germline ends. The CDR3 has 12 amino acids. The germline gives CDR1 SEHNR, CDR2 FQNEAQ (reference sequence). CDR3 nucleotide sequence: TGTGCCAGCAGCGTCGGGCAGGCTGAAGCTTTCTTT. Its protein product is CASSVGQAEAFF.

This clonotype appeared a single time. At one end, the junction sequence differs from germline, possibly due to a read error. In a library made to pick up alpha chains, this beta chain is a stray read with a size that means little. V and J are TRBV28 and TRBJ2-7, with 14 bases matching TRBD2. The CDR3 contains 18 residues. Germline lookup yields CDR1 MDHEN and CDR2 SYDVKM. CDR3 DNA: TGTGCCAGCAGTCCCCCCCGGACTAGCGGGAGGAGCTCCTGCGAGCAGTACTTC. This translates into CASSPPRTSGRSSCEQYF. Complete variable domain (other parts from reference TRBV28 and TRBJ2-7): DVKVTQSSRYLVKRTGEKVFLECVQDMDHENMFWYRQDPGLGLRLIYFSYDVKMKEKGDIPEGYSVSREKKERFSLILESASTNQTSMYLCASSPPRTSGRSSCEQYFGPGTRLTVT.

Concerning this clonotype itself: The library was prepared for alpha chains; this beta chain is a stray read, so its frequency means little. The rearrangement links TRBV20-1 to TRBJ2-2; 8 bases line up with TRBD1. The germline V gene encodes CDR1 DFQATT and CDR2 SNEGSKA (reference sequence). The CDR3 is 14 residues long. V lost 6 bases to trimming and J lost 5 bases; unmatched junction nucleotides: 8. The CDR3 sequence: CSAGLDRVTGELFF. The CDR3 DNA reads TGCAGTGCCGGACTGGACAGGGTTACCGGGGAGCTGTTTTTT.

About this clonotype itself: This beta chain came through as a stray read in a library set up for alpha chains, and its size says little. The chain combines TRBV4-1 with TRBJ2-1; 7 bases line up with TRBD2. The CDR3 is 16 residues long. V trimming: 4 bases; J trimming: 4 bases; junction bases outside the gene matches: 10. CDR1 MGHRA and CDR2 YSYEKL come from the germline V gene. As DNA, the CDR3 is TGCGCCAGCAGCCCCGGTAGGGGCGGGGGTTACAATGAGCAGTTCTTC. Residues: CASSPGRGGGYNEQFF.

This clonotype was detected only a few times. This may stem from a read error, because a much larger clone lies one nucleotide away. The library was prepared for alpha chains; this beta chain is a stray read, so its frequency means little. The chain joins TRBV4-2 to TRBJ1-4; 7 nucleotides align to TRBD1. There are 15 residues in the CDR3. Unmatched junction bases numbered 6, after V lost 2 bases and J lost 6 bases. Germline V CDR1 and CDR2: LGHNA, YNFKEQ. The CDR3 coding sequence is TGTGCCAGCAGCCAACCAGACAGGGTTGATGAAAAACTGTTTTTT. It encodes CASSQPDRVDEKLFF.

Concerning this clonotype itself: This may arise from a read error, as a much more abundant clone is one base away. The size of this beta chain means little, since it is a stray read in a library made for alpha chains. V gene TRBV30 combines with J gene TRBJ2-5; D remains unclear. Germline loops: CDR1 GTSNPN, CDR2 SVGIG (reference sequence). The CDR3 length is 10 residues. The V and J ends lost 0 bases and 5 bases respectively, with 1 base between them. As DNA, the CDR3 is TGTGCCTGGAGTGTGGAGACCCAGTACTTC. Translation gives CAWSVETQYF.

By share of the sample, this clonotype is medium-sized. A library prepared for alpha chains yielded this beta chain as an off-target read; its size is of little meaning. V gene TRBV28 combines with J gene TRBJ2-7, with TRBD2 matching over 7 bases. V shed 3 bases, J shed 0 bases, and the junction held 8 bases outside the gene matches. This CDR3 has 16 amino acids. From germline, CDR1 is MDHEN and CDR2 SYDVKM. The CDR3 DNA sequence: TGTGCCAGCAGTTTTCTCGCGGGAGTTCCCTCCTACGAGCAGTACTTC. Amino acids: CASSFLAGVPSYEQYF. Variable domain in full (rest from reference TRBV28 and TRBJ2-7): DVKVTQSSRYLVKRTGEKVFLECVQDMDHENMFWYRQDPGLGLRLIYFSYDVKMKEKGDIPEGYSVSREKKERFSLILESASTNQTSMYLCASSFLAGVPSYEQYFGPGTRLTVT.

Many counts were recorded for this clonotype. For a library built for alpha chains, this beta chain is a stray read; little rests on its size. This chain uses TRBV5-4 with TRBJ2-1; 13 nucleotides line up with TRBD2. J was trimmed by 10 bases and V by 1 base; bases with no gene match: 5. The CDR3 runs to 15 residues. Per the germline V gene, CDR1 is SGHNT and CDR2 is YYREEE (reference sequence). In DNA form, the CDR3 reads TGTGCCAGCAGCTTGACTAGCGGGGGGGCCGGGGAGCAGTTCTTC. Protein: CASSLTSGGAGEQFF.

This clonotype qualifies as medium-sized. This beta chain is a stray sequence in a library constructed for alpha chains; its clone size is not meaningful. The chain joins TRBV4-1 to TRBJ2-7; TRBD1 matches 9 bases. CDR1 and CDR2 from the germline V gene are MGHRA and YSYEKL. The CDR3 length is 15 residues. V was clipped by 3 bases and J by 3 bases; unmatched bases: 6. The CDR3 coding sequence is TGCGCCAGCAGCCAGTCGGGACAGGGCGGCTACGAGCAGTACTTC. This translates into CASSQSGQGGYEQYF.